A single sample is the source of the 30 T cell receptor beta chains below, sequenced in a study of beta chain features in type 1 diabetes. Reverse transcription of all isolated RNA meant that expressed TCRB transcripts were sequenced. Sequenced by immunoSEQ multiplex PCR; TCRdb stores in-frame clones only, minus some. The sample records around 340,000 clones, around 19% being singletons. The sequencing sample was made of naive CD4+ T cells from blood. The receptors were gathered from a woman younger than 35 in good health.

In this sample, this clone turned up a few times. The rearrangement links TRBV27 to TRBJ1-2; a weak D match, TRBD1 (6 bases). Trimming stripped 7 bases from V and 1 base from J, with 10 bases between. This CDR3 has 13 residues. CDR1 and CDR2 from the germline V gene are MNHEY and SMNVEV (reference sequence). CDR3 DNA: TGTGCCAGCAAGGGGGACCTTAACTATGGCTACACCTTC. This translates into CASKGDLNYGYTF.

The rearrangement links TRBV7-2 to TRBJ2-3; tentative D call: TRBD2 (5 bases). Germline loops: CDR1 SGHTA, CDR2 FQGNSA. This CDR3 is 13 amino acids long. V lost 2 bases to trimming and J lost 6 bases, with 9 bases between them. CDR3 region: CASSLSQRDTQYF. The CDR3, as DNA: TGTGCCAGCAGCTTAAGCCAGCGGGATACGCAGTATTTT.

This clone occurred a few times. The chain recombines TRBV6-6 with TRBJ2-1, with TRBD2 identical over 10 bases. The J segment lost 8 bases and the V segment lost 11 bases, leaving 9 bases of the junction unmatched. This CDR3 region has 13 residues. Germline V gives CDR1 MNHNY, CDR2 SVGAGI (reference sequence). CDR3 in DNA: TGTGCCCTCAGGCCTAGCGGGGGTGATGAGCAGTTCTTC. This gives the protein CALRPSGGDEQFF.

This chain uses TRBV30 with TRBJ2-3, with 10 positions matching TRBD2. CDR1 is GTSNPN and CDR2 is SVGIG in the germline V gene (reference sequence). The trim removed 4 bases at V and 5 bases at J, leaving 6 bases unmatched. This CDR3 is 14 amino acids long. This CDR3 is CAWKLAGVVDTQYF. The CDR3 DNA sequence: TGTGCCTGGAAGCTAGCGGGAGTTGTAGATACGCAGTATTTT.

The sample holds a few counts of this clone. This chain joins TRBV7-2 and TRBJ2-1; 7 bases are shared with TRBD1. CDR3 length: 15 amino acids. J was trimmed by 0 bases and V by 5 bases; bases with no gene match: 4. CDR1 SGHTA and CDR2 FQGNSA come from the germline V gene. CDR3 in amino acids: CASSPGGGSYNEQFF. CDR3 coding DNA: TGTGCCAGCAGCCCAGGGGGTGGCTCCTACAATGAGCAGTTCTTC.

CDR3 in amino acids: CASSPAGGMNEQFF. The CDR3 coding sequence is TGTGCCAGCAGCCCTGCGGGGGGGATGAATGAGCAGTTCTTC. The chain is built from TRBV7-9 and TRBJ2-1; 9 positions match TRBD2. The CDR3 extends over 14 amino acids. V was clipped by 5 bases and J by 7 bases; unmatched bases: 6. The germline V gene has CDR1 SEHNR and CDR2 FQNEAQ (reference sequence).

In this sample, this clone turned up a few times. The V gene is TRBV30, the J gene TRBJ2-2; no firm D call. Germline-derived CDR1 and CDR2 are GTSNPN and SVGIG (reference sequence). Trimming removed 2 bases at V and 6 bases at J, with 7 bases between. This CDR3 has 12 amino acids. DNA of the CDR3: TGTGCCTGGAGTTCGGGTGCCGGGGAGCTGTTTTTT. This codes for CAWSSGAGELFF.

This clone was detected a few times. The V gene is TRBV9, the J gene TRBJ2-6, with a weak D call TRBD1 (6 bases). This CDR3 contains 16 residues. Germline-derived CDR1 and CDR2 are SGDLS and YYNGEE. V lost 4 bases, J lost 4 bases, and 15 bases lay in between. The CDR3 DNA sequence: TGTGCCAGCAGCCTCTCGACCGGGACAGGGGCCAACGTCCTGACTTTC. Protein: CASSLSTGTGANVLTF. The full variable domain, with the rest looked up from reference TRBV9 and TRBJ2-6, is DSGVTQTPKHLITATGQRVTLRCSPRSGDLSVYWYQQSLDQGLQFLIQYYNGEERAKGNILERFSAQQFPDLHSELNLSSLELGDSALYFCASSLSTGTGANVLTFGAGSRLTVL.

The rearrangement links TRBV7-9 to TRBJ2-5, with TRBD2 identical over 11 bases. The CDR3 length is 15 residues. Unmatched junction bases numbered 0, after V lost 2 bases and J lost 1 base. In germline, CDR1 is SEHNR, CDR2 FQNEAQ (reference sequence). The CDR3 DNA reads TGTGCCAGCAGCTTAACTAGCGGGGGCCAAGAGACCCAGTACTTC. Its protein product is CASSLTSGGQETQYF.

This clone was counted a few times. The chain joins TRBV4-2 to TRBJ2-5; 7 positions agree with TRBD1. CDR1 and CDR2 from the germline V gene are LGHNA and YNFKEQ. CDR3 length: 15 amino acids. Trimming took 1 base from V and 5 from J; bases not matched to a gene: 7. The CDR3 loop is CASSQGGQVAETQYF. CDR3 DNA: TGTGCCAGCAGCCAAGGCGGACAGGTAGCGGAGACCCAGTACTTC.

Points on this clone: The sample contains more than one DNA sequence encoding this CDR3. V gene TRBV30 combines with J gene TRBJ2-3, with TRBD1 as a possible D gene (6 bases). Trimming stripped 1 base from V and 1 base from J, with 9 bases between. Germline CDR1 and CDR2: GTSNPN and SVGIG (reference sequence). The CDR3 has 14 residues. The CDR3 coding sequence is TGTGCCTGGAGTGCACAGGGCGGCACAGATACGCAGTATTTT. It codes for CAWSAQGGTDTQYF.

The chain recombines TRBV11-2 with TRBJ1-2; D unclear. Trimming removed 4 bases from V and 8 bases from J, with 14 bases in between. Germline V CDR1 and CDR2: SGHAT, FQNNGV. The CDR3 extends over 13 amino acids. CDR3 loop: CASSSRRREGYTF. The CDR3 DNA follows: TGTGCCAGCAGCTCCAGACGGCGGGAAGGCTACACCTTC.

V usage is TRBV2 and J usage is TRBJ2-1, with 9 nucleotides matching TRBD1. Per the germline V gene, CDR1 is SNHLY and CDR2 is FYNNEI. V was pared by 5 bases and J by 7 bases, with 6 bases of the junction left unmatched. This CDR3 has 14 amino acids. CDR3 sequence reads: CASSQQGAENEQFF. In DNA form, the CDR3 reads TGTGCCAGCAGTCAACAGGGGGCTGAGAATGAGCAGTTCTTC.

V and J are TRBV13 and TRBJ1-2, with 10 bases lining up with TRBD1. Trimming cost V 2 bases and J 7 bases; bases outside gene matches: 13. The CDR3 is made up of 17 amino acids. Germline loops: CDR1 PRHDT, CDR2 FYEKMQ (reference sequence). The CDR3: CASSLMGQGTRLGGYTF. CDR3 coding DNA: TGTGCCAGCAGCTTAATGGGACAGGGGACTAGGCTCGGTGGCTACACCTTC.

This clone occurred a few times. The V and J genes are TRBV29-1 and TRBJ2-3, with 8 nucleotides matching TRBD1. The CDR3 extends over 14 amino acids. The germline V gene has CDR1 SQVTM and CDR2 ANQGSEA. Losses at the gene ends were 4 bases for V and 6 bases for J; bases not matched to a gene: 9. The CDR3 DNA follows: TGCAGCGTTGGAGGACAGGGCTCAAGTGATACGCAGTATTTT. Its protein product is CSVGGQGSSDTQYF.

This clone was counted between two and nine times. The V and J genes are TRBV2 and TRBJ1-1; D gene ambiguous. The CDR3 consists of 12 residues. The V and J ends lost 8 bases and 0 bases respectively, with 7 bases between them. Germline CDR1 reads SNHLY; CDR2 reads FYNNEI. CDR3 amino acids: CASHEVNTEAFF. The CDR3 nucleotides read TGTGCCAGCCACGAGGTGAACACTGAAGCTTTCTTT.

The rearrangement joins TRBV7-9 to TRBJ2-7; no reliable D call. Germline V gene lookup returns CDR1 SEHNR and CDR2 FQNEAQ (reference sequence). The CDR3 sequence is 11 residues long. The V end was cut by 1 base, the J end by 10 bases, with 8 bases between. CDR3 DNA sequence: TGTGCCAGCAGCTTAGGAAGCACCCAGTACTTC. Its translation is CASSLGSTQYF.

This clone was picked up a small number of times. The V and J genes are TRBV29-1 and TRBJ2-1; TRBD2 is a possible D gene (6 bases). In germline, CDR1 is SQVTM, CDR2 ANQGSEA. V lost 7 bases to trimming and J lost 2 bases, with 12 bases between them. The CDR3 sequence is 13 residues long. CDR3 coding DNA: TGCAGCGGCGGGGTGGACACCTACAATGAGCAGTTCTTC. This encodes CSGGVDTYNEQFF.

The chain's CDR3 is CASSQEGLGYGYTF. The CDR3 DNA follows: TGCGCCAGCAGCCAAGAGGGGCTCGGCTATGGCTACACCTTC. The chain employs TRBV4-1 and TRBJ1-2; D is perhaps TRBD1 (5 bases). The germline gives CDR1 MGHRA, CDR2 YSYEKL. The CDR3 length is 14 residues. V lost 0 bases to trimming and J lost 4 bases, with 9 bases between them.

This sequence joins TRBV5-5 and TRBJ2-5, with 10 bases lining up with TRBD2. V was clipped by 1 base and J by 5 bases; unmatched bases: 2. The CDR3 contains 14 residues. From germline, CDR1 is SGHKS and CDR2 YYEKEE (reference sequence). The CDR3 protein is CASSLRAGGETQYF. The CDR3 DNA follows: TGTGCCAGCAGCTTGCGAGCGGGGGGGGAGACCCAGTACTTC.

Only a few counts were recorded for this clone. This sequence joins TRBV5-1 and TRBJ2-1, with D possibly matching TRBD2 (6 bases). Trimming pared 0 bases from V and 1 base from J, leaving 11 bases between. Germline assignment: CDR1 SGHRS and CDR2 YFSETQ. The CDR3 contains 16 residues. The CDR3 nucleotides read TGCGCCAGCAGCTTGGAATGGCGGGGATCCTACAATGAGCAGTTCTTC. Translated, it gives CASSLEWRGSYNEQFF.

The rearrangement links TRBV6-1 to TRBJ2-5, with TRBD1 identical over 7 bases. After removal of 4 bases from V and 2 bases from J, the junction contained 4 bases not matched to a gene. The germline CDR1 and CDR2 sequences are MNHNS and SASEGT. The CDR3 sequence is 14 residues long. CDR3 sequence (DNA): TGTGCCAGCAGTGCCGGGACAGAGCAAGAGACCCAGTACTTC. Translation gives CASSAGTEQETQYF.

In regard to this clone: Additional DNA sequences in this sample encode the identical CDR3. The CDR3 sequence is CASSYSRGNYGYTF. CDR3 sequence (DNA): TGTGCCAGCAGTTACTCGCGGGGAAACTATGGCTACACCTTC. The rearrangement links TRBV6-5 to TRBJ1-2; no firm D call. Trimming took 0 bases from V and 2 from J, leaving 7 bases between them. This CDR3 has 14 amino acids. The germline V gene has CDR1 MNHEY and CDR2 SVGAGI.

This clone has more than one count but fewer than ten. The CDR3 DNA follows: TGTGCCAGCATCCGACAGGGGATGCCCTACGAGCAGTACTTC. It yields the protein CASIRQGMPYEQYF. The V and J genes are TRBV5-6 and TRBJ2-7, with 8 bases aligning to TRBD1. The CDR3 is 14 amino acids. Looked up from germline, CDR1 is SGHDT and CDR2 is YYEEEE. J lost 2 bases, V lost 6 bases, and 7 bases had no gene match.

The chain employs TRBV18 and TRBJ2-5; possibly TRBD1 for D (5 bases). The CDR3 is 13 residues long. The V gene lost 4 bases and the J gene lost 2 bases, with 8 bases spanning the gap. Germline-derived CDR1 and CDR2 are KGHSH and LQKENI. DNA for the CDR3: TGTGCCAGCTCACGTGGACATCAAGAGACCCAGTACTTC. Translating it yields CASSRGHQETQYF.

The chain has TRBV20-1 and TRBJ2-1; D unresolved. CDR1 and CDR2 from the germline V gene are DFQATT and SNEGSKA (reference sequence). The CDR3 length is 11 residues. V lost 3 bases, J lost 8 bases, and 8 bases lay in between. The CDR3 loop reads CSASGYDEQFF. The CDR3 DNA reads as TGCAGTGCTAGCGGTTACGATGAGCAGTTCTTC.

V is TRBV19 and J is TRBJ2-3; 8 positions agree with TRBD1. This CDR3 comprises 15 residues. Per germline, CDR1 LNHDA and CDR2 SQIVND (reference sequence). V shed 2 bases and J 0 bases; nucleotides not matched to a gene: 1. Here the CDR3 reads CASSIQGASTDTQYF. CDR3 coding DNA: TGTGCCAGTAGTATACAGGGGGCTAGCACAGATACGCAGTATTTT.

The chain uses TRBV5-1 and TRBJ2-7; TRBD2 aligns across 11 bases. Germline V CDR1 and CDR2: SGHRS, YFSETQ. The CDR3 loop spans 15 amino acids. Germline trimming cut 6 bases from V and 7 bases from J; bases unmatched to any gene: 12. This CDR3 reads CASKLAGDFGREQYF. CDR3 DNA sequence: TGCGCCAGCAAACTAGCGGGAGATTTTGGTCGGGAGCAGTACTTC. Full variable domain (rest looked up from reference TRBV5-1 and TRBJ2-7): KAGVTQTPRYLIKTRGQQVTLSCSPISGHRSVSWYQQTPGQGLQFLFEYFSETQRNKGNFPGRFSGRQFSNSRSEMNVSTLELGDSALYLCASKLAGDFGREQYFGPGTRLTVT.

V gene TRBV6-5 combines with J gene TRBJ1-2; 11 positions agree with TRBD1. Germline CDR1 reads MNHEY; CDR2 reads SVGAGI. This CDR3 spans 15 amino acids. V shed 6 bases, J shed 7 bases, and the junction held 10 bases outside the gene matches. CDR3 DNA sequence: TGTGCCAGCAGAGTCCACGGACAGGGGGCGGTTGGCTACACCTTC. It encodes CASRVHGQGAVGYTF.

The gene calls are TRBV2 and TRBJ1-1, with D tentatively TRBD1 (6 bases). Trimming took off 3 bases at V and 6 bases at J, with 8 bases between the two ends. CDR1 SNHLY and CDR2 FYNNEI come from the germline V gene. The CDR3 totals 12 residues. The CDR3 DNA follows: TGTGCCAGCAGTGAGGGGGCGGCTGAAGCTTTCTTT. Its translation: CASSEGAAEAFF.